This TCR beta chain derives from a study of CD8+ T cells in alopecia areata. After isolation, RNA underwent reverse transcription to generate cDNA as the sequencing template. Profiled with immunoSEQ multiplex PCR; TCRdb holds only in-frame clones, not every one. The sample includes roughly 250,000 clones, around two thirds of them seen just once. This CDR3 has 14 residues. From germline, CDR1 is SGHKS and CDR2 YYEKEE (reference sequence). The V gene end was trimmed by 4 bases and the J gene end by 1 base; junction bases not matched to a gene: 4. The receptor was derived from a human donor with alopecia areata. J is TRBJ2-5 and V is TRBV5-5; 7 positions agree with TRBD1. Sequencing was performed on CD4+ T cells sorted from blood, taken at week 0. In DNA, the CDR3 is TGTGCCAGCAGCCGGGACAGCTTCCAAGAGACCCAGTACTTC. Protein: CASSRDSFQETQYF.